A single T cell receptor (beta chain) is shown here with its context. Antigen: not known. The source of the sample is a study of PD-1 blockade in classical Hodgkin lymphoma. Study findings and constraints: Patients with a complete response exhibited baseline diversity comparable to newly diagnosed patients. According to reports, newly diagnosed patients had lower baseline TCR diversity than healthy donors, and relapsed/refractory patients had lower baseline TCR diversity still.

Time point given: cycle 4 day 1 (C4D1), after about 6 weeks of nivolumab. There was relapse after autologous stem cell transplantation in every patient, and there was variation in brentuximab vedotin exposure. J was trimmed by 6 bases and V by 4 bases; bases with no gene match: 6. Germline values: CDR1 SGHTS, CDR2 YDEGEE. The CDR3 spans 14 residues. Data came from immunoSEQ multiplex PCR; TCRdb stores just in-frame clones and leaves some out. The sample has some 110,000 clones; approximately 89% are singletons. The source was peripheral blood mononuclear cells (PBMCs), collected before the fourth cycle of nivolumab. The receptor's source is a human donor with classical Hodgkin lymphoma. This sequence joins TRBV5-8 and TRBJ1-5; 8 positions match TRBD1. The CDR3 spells CASSTRQGSQPQHF. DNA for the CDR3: TGTGCCAGCAGCACCCGACAGGGGAGTCAGCCCCAGCATTTT.